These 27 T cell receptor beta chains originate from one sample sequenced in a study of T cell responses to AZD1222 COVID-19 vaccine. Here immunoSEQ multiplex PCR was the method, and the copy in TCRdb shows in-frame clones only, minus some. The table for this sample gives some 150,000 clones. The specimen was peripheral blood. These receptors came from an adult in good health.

CDR3 sequence reads: CASSQGGNEQFF. CDR3 in DNA: TGTGCCAGCAGCCAAGGTGGCAATGAGCAGTTCTTC. The gene calls are TRBV3-1 (or the pseudogene TRBV3-2) and TRBJ2-1; D gene uncertain. From germline, CDR1 is LGHDT and CDR2 YNNKEL (reference sequence). Between the trimmed V and J ends, which lost 1 base and 6 bases, there was a span of 4 bases. The CDR3 is made up of 12 amino acids.

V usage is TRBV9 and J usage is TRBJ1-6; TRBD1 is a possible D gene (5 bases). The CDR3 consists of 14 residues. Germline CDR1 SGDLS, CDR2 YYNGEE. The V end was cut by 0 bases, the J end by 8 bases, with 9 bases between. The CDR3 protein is CASSVGKGHSPLHF. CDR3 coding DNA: TGTGCCAGCAGCGTAGGAAAGGGGCATTCACCCCTCCACTTT.

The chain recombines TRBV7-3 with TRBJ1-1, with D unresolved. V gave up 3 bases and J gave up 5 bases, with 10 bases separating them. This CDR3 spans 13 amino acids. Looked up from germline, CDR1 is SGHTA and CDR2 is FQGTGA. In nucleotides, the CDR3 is TGTGCCAGCAGCTTTTCTATGGGGACTGAAGCTTTCTTT. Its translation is CASSFSMGTEAFF.

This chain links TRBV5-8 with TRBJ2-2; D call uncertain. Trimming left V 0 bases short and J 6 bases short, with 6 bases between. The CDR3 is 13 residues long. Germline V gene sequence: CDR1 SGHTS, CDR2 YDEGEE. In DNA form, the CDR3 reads TGTGCCAGCAGCTTGGGCCTCGCCGGGGAGCTGTTTTTT. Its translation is CASSLGLAGELFF.

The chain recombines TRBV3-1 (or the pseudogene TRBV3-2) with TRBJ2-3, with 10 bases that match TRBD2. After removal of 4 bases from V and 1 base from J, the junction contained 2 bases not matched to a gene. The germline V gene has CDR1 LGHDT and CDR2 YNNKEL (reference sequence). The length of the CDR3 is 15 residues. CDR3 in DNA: TGTGCCAGCAGCCGTGGGACTAGCGGCACAGATACGCAGTATTTT. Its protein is CASSRGTSGTDTQYF.

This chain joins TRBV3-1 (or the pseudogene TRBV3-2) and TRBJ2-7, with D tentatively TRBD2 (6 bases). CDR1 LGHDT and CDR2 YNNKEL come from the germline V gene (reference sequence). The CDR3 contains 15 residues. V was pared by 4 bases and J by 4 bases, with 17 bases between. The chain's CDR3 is CASSRPSVHGYEQYF. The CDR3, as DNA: TGTGCCAGCAGCCGGCCTAGCGTACACGGTTACGAGCAGTACTTC.

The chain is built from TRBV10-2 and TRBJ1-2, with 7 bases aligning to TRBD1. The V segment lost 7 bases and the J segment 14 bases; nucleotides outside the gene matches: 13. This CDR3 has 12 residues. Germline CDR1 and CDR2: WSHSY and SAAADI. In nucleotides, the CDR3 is TGCGCCAGCAAGACAGGGACGGCGTCGGAAACCTTC. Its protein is CASKTGTASETF.

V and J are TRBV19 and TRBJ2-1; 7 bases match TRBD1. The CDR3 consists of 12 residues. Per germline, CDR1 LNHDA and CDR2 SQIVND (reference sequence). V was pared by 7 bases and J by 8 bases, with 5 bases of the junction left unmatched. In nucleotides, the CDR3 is TGTGCCAGTACGGGACAGTTATATGAGCAGTTCTTC. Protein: CASTGQLYEQFF. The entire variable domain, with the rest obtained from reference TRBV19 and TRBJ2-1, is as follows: DGGITQSPKYLFRKEGQNVTLSCEQNLNHDAMYWYRQDPGQGLRLIYYSQIVNDFQKGDIAEGYSVSREKKESFPLTVTSAQKNPTAFYLCASTGQLYEQFFGPGTRLTVL.

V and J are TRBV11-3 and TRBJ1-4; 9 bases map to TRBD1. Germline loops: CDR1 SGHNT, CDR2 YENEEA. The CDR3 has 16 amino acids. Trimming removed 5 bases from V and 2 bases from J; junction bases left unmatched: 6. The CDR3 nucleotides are TGTGCCAGCAGCAAATTACAGGGGGCGACTAATGAAAAACTGTTTTTT. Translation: CASSKLQGATNEKLFF.

The DNA of the CDR3 is TGCGCCGGTCCGGGACTCGAGAATGGGGACTCCTACAATGAGCAGTTCTTC. Its protein product is CAGPGLENGDSYNEQFF. V usage is TRBV10-1 and J usage is TRBJ2-1; tentatively, D is TRBD2 (6 bases). V lost 11 bases and J 0 bases, leaving 23 bases between the germline ends. The CDR3 spans 17 residues. Germline loops: CDR1 WNHNN, CDR2 SYGVQD (reference sequence).

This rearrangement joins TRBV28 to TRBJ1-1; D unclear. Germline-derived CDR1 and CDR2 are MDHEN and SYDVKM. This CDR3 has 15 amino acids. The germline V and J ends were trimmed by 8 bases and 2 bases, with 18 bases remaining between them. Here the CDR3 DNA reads TGTGCCAGCCTGCCGGCGCGGGGTCTTAACACTGAAGCTTTCTTT. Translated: CASLPARGLNTEAFF.

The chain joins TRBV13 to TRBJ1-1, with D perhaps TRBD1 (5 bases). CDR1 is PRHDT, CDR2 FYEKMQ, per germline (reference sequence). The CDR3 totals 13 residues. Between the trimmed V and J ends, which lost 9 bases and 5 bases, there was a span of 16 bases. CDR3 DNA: TGTGCCAGGGGTCGTCCGGGGGATACTGAAGCTTTCTTT. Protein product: CARGRPGDTEAFF.

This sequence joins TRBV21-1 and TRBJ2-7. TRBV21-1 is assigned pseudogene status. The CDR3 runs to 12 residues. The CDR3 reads CASSSDGYEQYF. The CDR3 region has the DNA TGTGCCAGCAGCTCGGACGGCTACGAGCAGTACTTC.

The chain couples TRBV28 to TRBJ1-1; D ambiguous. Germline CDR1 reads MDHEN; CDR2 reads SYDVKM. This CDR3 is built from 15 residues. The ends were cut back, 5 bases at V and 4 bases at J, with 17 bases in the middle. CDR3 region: CASSSTRAEVTEAFF. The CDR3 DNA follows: TGTGCCAGCAGTAGCACCCGGGCAGAGGTCACTGAAGCTTTCTTT.

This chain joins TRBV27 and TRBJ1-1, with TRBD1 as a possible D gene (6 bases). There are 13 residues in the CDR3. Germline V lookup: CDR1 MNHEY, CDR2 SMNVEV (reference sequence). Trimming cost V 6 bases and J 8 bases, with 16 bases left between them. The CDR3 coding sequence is TGTGCCAGCAGAACTACCTTGGGGGCGGAAGCTTTCTTT. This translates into CASRTTLGAEAFF.

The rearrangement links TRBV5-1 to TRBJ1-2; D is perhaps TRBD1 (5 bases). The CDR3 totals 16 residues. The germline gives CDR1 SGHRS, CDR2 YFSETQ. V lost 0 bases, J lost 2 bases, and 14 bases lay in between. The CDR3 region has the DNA TGCGCCAGCAGCTTGGGTCCAGGGCAGCAGAACTATGGCTACACCTTC. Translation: CASSLGPGQQNYGYTF.

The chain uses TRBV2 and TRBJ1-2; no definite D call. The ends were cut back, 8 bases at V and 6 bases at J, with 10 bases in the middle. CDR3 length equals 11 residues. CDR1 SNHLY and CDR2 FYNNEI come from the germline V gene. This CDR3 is CASVRENGYTF. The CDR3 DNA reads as TGTGCCAGCGTCCGCGAAAATGGCTACACCTTC.

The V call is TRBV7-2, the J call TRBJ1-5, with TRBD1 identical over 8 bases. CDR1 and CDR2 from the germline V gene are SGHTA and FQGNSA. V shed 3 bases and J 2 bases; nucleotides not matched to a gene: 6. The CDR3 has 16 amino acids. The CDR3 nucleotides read TGTGCCAGCAGCTTCAACAGGGGGTACGGCAATCAGCCCCAGCATTTT. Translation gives CASSFNRGYGNQPQHF.

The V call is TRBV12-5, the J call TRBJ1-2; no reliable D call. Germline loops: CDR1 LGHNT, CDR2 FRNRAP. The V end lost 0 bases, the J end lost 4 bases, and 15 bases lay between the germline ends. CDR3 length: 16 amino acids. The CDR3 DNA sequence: TGTGCTAGTGGTTTGGTACTCGTGGGTAGAGGCTATGGCTACACCTTC. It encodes CASGLVLVGRGYGYTF.

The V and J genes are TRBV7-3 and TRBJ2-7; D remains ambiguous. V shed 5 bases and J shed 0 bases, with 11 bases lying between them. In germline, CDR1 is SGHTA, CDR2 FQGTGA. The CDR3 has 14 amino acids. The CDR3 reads CASSPDAASYEQYF. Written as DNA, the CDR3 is TGTGCCAGCAGCCCGGACGCAGCCTCCTACGAGCAGTACTTC.

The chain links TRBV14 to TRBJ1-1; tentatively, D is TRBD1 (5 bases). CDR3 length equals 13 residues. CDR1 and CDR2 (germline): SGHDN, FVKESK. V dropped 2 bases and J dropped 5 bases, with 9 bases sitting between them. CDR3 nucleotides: TGTGCCAGCAGCCAACAGGGTTATACTGAAGCTTTCTTT. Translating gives CASSQQGYTEAFF. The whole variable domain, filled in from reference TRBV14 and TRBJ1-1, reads EAGVTQFPSHSVIEKGQTVTLRCDPISGHDNLYWYRRVMGKEIKFLLHFVKESKQDESGMPNNRFLAERTGGTYSTLKVQPAELEDSGVYFCASSQQGYTEAFFGQGTRLTVV.

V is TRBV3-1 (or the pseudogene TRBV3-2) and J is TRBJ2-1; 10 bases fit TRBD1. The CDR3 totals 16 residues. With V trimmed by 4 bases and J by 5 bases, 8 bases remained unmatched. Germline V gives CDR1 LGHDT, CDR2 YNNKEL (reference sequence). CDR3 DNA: TGTGCCAGCAGCCCTTCTTGGGACAGGGGAGACAATGAGCAGTTCTTC. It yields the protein CASSPSWDRGDNEQFF.

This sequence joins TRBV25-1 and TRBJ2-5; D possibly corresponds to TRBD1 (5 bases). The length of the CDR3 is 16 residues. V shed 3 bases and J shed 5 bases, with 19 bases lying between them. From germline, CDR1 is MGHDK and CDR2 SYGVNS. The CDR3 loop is CASSELGQGVRETQYF. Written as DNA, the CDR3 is TGTGCCAGCAGTGAGTTAGGGCAGGGCGTACGGGAGACCCAGTACTTC. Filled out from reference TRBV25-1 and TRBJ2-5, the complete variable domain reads EADIYQTPRYLVIGTGKKITLECSQTMGHDKMYWYQQDPGMELHLIHYSYGVNSTEKGDLSSESTVSRIRTEHFPLTLESARPSHTSQYLCASSELGQGVRETQYFGPGTRLLVL.

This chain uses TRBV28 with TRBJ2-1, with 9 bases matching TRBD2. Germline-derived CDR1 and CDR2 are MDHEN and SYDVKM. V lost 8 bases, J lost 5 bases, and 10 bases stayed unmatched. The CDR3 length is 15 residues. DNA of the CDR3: TGTGCCAGCTCAACCTTGGCTAGCGGGAACAATGAGCAGTTCTTC. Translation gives CASSTLASGNNEQFF.

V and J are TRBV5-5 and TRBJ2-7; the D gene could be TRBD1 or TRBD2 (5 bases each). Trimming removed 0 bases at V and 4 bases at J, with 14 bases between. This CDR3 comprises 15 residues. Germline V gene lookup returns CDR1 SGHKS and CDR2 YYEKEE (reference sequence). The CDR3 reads CASSLGDLLPYEQYF. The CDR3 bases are TGTGCCAGCAGCTTGGGGGACCTTCTCCCGTACGAGCAGTACTTC.

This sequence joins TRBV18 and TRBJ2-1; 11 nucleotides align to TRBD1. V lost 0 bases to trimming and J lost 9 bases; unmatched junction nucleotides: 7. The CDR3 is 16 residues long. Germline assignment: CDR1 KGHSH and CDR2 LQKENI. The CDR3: CASSPPWGQGDGEQFF. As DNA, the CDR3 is TGTGCCAGCTCACCACCGTGGGGACAGGGGGACGGTGAGCAGTTCTTC.

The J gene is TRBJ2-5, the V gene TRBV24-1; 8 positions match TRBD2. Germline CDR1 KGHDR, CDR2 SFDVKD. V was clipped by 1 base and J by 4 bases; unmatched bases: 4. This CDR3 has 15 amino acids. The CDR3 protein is CATSDFSGGRETQYF. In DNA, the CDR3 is TGTGCCACCAGTGATTTCTCGGGGGGGAGAGAGACCCAGTACTTC.